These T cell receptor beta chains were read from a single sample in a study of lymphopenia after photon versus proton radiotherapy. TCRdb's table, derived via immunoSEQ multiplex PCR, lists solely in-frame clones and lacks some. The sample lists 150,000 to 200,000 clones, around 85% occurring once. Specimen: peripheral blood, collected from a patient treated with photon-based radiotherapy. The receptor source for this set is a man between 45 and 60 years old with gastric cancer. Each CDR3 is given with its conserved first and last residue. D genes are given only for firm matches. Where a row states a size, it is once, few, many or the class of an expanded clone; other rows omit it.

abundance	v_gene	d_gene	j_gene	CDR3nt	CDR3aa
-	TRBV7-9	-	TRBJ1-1	TGTGCCAGCAGCTTAGTTCAGGGGACTGAAGCTTTCTTT	CASSLVQGTEAFF
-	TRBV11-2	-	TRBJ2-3	TGTGCCAGCAGCTTAGTAGTGGGAGCGGGAGATACGCAGTATTTT	CASSLVVGAGDTQYF
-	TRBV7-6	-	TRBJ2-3	TGTGCCAGCAGCTTAGGAGAGCGATACACAGATACGCAGTATTTT	CASSLGERYTDTQYF
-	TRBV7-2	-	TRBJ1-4	TGTGCCAGCAGCTTAGTAGCAGGCCGCAATGAAAAACTGTTTTTT	CASSLVAGRNEKLFF
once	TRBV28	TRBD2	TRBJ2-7	TGTGCCAGCAGTTACCTACTGGGACTAGCGGGCAGCTCCTACGAGCAGTACTTC	CASSYLLGLAGSSYEQYF
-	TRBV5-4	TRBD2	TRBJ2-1	TGTGCCAGCAGCTTGGGAGGACTAGCGGGAGGCAATGAGCAGTTCTTC	CASSLGGLAGGNEQFF
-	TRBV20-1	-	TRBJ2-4	TGCAGTGCTTTAGCCAAAAACATTCAGTACTTC	CSALAKNIQYF
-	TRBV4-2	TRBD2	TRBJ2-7	TGTGCCAGCAGCCAACCTGACGGGAGGGCCTACGAGCAGTACTTC	CASSQPDGRAYEQYF
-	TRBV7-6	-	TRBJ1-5	TGTGCCAGCAGCCCCAGGGCTAGCAATCAGCCCCAGCATTTT	CASSPRASNQPQHF
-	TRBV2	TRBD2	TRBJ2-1	TGTGCCAGCAGGGAAACTAGCGGGTTCTACAATGAGCAGTTCTTC	CASRETSGFYNEQFF
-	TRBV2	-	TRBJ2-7	TGTGCCAGCAGGCCAGGGTTATACGAGCAGTACTTC	CASRPGLYEQYF